Below, 13 T cell receptor beta chains from the same sample are listed, as sequenced in a study of shared clonotypes between healthy human individuals. Clones were read by immunoSEQ multiplex PCR, and TCRdb kept only the in-frame ones, dropping some. The table has about 99,000 clones, more than 45% seen once. Input material: PBMCs. Source of these receptors: a woman between 35 and 50 years old in good health. Some clones in this sample may be carry-over from other donors' samples.

This rearrangement joins TRBV6-6 to TRBJ2-7; 13 nucleotides agree with TRBD2. Germline CDR1 reads MNHNY; CDR2 reads SVGAGI (reference sequence). The CDR3 totals 14 residues. The junction had 3 bases not matched to a gene; V was cut back by 6 bases and J by 4 bases. Here the CDR3 reads CASRWTSGRYEQYF. CDR3 coding DNA: TGTGCCAGCAGGTGGACTAGCGGGAGATACGAGCAGTACTTC.

The rearrangement links TRBV28 to TRBJ1-5; TRBD1 matches 10 bases. Trimming took 5 bases from V and 6 from J; bases not matched to a gene: 4. The CDR3 totals 14 residues. The germline CDR1 and CDR2 sequences are MDHEN and SYDVKM. In DNA form, the CDR3 reads TGTGCCAGCAGTCGGACAGGGGGAATTCAGCCCCAGCATTTT. It translates to CASSRTGGIQPQHF.

The J gene is TRBJ1-6, the V gene TRBV28; D remains ambiguous. Trimming shortened V by 7 bases and J by 12 bases, and 19 bases separated the two germline ends. CDR1 and CDR2 (germline): MDHEN, SYDVKM. The CDR3 is 14 residues long. DNA of the CDR3: TGTGCCAGCACCACGGACCCCCGCTTTTTACCCCTCCACTTT. This gives the protein CASTTDPRFLPLHF.

This clone showed up just once. In nucleotides, the CDR3 is TGTGCCAGCGGTGGGGGCAGCTCCTACAATGAGCAGTTCTTC. It translates to CASGGGSSYNEQFF. The chain links TRBV9 to TRBJ2-1, with D perhaps TRBD1 (6 bases). Between the trimmed V and J ends, which lost 7 bases and 0 bases, there was a span of 11 bases. CDR3 length: 14 residues. The germline gives CDR1 SGDLS, CDR2 YYNGEE.

The J gene is TRBJ2-3, the V gene TRBV28; D remains unclear. CDR3 size: 13 residues. V lost 6 bases, J lost 4 bases, and 11 bases lay in between. CDR1 and CDR2 (germline): MDHEN, SYDVKM. CDR3 amino acids: CASREVVPDTQYF. The DNA for the CDR3 is TGTGCCAGCAGGGAAGTAGTTCCAGATACGCAGTATTTT.

The genes are TRBV6-5 and TRBJ2-7; D perhaps matches TRBD1 (5 bases). V shed 4 bases and J shed 2 bases, with 9 bases lying between them. There are 13 residues in the CDR3. Germline-derived CDR1 and CDR2 are MNHEY and SVGAGI. The CDR3 DNA reads as TGTGCCAGCAGTTCACAGGATACCTACGAGCAGTACTTC. Translated, it gives CASSSQDTYEQYF.

CDR3 sequence reads: CASSQGSSGSPYTDTQYF. The CDR3 region has the DNA TGCGCCAGCAGCCAAGGATCTAGCGGGAGTCCTTACACAGATACGCAGTATTTT. V usage is TRBV4-3 and J usage is TRBJ2-3; TRBD2 matches 10 bases. CDR1 is LGHNA and CDR2 is YSLEER in the germline V gene. V was pared by 1 base and J by 2 bases, with 9 bases of the junction left unmatched. The CDR3 is 18 amino acids.

The chain couples TRBV27 to TRBJ1-2; D may be TRBD1 (5 bases). V was shortened by 0 bases and J by 8 bases, with 10 bases between the two germline ends. The CDR3 covers 13 residues. Germline V CDR1 and CDR2: MNHEY, SMNVEV (reference sequence). The CDR3 is CASSLSGVGGYTF. As DNA, the CDR3 is TGTGCCAGCAGTTTATCGGGGGTTGGGGGCTACACCTTC.

The V gene is TRBV7-3, the J gene TRBJ2-1, with TRBD2 matching over 12 bases. J gave up 10 bases and V 5 bases, and 6 bases lay outside the gene matches. CDR3 length equals 14 residues. CDR1 and CDR2 (germline): SGHTA, FQGTGA. DNA for the CDR3: TGTGCCAGCAGCATCGGACTAGCGGGACAGGAGCAGTTCTTC. Translating gives CASSIGLAGQEQFF. Supplemented by reference TRBV7-3 and TRBJ2-1, the full variable domain reads GAGVSQTPSNKVTEKGKYVELRCDPISGHTALYWYRQSLGQGPEFLIYFQGTGAADDSGLPNDRFFAVRPEGSVSTLKIQRTERGDSAVYLCASSIGLAGQEQFFGPGTRLTVL.

The gene calls are TRBV27 and TRBJ2-7; no reliable D call. CDR1 is MNHEY, CDR2 SMNVEV, per germline (reference sequence). The CDR3 consists of 13 residues. V was clipped by 4 bases and J by 7 bases, with 14 bases between them. DNA of the CDR3: TGTGCCAGCAGTTCGTGGAGTCTTCGGGAGCAGTACTTC. Encoded protein: CASSSWSLREQYF.

For this clone: The same CDR3 arises from other DNA sequences in this sample as well. V and J are TRBV7-9 and TRBJ2-7, with D tentatively TRBD2 (6 bases). V was clipped by 3 bases and J by 3 bases, with 12 bases between them. CDR3 length: 14 amino acids. Germline assignment: CDR1 SEHNR and CDR2 FQNEAQ (reference sequence). The CDR3 region is CASSLGGLNYEQYF. In DNA form, the CDR3 reads TGTGCCAGCAGCTTGGGGGGACTTAACTACGAGCAGTACTTC.

This chain connects TRBV15 to TRBJ2-7; D perhaps matches TRBD2 (6 bases). The CDR3 totals 14 residues. Germline V gene lookup returns CDR1 LNHNV and CDR2 YYDKDF (reference sequence). Trimming left V 0 bases short and J 3 bases short, with 9 bases between. The CDR3 DNA reads as TGTGCCACCAGCAGAGATGCGGGGATCTACGAGCAGTACTTC. Translated: CATSRDAGIYEQYF. The variable domain in full, completed from reference TRBV15 and TRBJ2-7, reads DAMVIQNPRYQVTQFGKPVTLSCSQTLNHNVMYWYQQKSSQAPKLLFHYYDKDFNNEADTPDNFQSRRPNTSFCFLDIRSPGLGDTAMYLCATSRDAGIYEQYFGPGTRLTVT.

The chain employs TRBV7-9 and TRBJ2-1; no reliable D call. The CDR3 is 15 residues long. The germline CDR1 and CDR2 sequences are SEHNR and FQNEAQ (reference sequence). V was shortened by 2 bases and J by 7 bases, with 15 bases between the two germline ends. CDR3 in DNA: TGTGCCAGCAGCTTAAGTCGAGCCATATGGAATGAGCAGTTCTTC. Amino acids: CASSLSRAIWNEQFF.